This T cell receptor beta chain was documented in a study of early T cells in non-severe SARS-CoV-2 infection. There are 16 residues in the CDR3. With V trimmed by 3 bases and J by 10 bases, 17 bases remained unmatched. Looked up from germline, CDR1 is MGHRA and CDR2 is YSYEKL. TCRdb re-called the 5' RACE reads through MiXCR, storing one row per CDR3 protein. Of nearly 70,000 distinct CDR3 sequences in the sample, over 3.5% were seen once. In this sample, this clonotype turned up many times. The sequences come from whole blood, collected at baseline. The sequence came from an adult who was a healthcare worker with PCR-confirmed SARS-CoV-2 infection or an uninfected control (not recorded which). The donor label of this sample is uncertain. This chain joins TRBV4-1 and TRBJ1-1; 7 bases match TRBD1. This CDR3 reads CASSHEGRDSGYRAFF. In DNA, the CDR3 is TGCGCCAGCAGCCATGAGGGACGGGACAGCGGATATCGAGCTTTCTTT.